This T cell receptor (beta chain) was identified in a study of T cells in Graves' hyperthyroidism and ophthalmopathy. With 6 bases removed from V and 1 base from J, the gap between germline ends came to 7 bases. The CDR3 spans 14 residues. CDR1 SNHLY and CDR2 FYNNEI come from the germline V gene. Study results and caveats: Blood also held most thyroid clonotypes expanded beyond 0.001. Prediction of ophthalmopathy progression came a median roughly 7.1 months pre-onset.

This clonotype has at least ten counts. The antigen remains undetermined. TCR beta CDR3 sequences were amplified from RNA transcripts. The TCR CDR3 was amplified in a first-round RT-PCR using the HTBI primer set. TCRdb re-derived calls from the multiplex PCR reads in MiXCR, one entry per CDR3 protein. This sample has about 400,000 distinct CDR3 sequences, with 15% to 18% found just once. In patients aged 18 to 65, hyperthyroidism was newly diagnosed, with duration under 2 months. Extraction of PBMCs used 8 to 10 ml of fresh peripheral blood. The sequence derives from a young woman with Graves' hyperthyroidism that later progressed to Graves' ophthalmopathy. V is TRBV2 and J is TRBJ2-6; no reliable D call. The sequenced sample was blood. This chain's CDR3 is CASRSGSGANVLTF. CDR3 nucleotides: TGTGCCAGCAGATCCGGGTCTGGGGCCAACGTCCTGACTTTC. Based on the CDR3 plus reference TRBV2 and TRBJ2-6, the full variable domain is EPEVTQTPSHQVTQMGQEVILRCVPISNHLYFYWYRQILGQKVEFLVSFYNNEISEKSEIFDDQFSVERPDGSNFTLKIRSTKLEDSAMYFCASRSGSGANVLTFGAGSRLTVL.